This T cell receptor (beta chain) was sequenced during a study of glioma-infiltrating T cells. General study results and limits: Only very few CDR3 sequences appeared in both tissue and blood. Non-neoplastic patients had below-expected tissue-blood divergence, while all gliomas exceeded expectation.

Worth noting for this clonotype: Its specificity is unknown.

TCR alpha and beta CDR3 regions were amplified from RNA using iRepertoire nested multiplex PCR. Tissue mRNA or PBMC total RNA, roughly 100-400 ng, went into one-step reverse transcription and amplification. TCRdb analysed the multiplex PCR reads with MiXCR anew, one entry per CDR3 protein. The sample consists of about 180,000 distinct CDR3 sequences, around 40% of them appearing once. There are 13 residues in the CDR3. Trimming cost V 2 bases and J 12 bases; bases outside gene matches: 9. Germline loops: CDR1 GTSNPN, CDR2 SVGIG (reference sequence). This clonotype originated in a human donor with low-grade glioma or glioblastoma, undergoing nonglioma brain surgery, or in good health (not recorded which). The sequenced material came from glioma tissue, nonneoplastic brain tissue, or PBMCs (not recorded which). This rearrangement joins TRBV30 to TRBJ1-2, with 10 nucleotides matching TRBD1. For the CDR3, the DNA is TGTGCCTGGAGTTTCTCGGACAGGGGGGTTGACACCTTC. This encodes CAWSFSDRGVDTF.